These 27 T cell receptor beta chains came from one sample sequenced in a study of beta chain features in type 1 diabetes. Expressed TCRB transcripts were sequenced because the isolated RNA had all been reverse transcribed beforehand. Assay: immunoSEQ multiplex PCR; the TCRdb copy retains only in-frame clones and omits some. The data contain about 450,000 clones, about 10% of them singletons. The sample consisted of naive CD4+ T cells from blood. The receptor set was obtained from a woman aged 18-30 years in good health.

The chain uses TRBV7-3 and TRBJ1-4, with D hard to call. Germline V gene lookup returns CDR1 SGHTA and CDR2 FQGTGA. The CDR3 has 13 amino acids. V lost 5 bases and J 8 bases, leaving 12 bases between the germline ends. CDR3 region: CASSKRTGEKLFF. The CDR3, as DNA: TGTGCCAGCAGCAAACGGACTGGAGAAAAACTGTTTTTT.

The genes are TRBV28 and TRBJ2-3; TRBD2 aligns across 10 bases. The CDR3 runs 17 residues. The V gene end was trimmed by 3 bases and the J gene end by 6 bases; junction bases not matched to a gene: 12. Germline V lookup: CDR1 MDHEN, CDR2 SYDVKM. The CDR3 coding sequence is TGTGCCAGCAGTTTGGCTCCTAGCGGGGGCTCCTCGGATACGCAGTATTTT. Translating it yields CASSLAPSGGSSDTQYF.

There are a few counts of this clone. The gene calls are TRBV11-2 and TRBJ2-3; D gene unclear. Germline V gene data show CDR1 as SGHAT and CDR2 as FQNNGV. The CDR3 spans 15 residues. V was pared by 1 base and J by 11 bases, with 19 bases between. CDR3 region: CASSLGSGHNRGQYF. CDR3 DNA: TGTGCCAGCAGCTTAGGTTCAGGCCACAATCGTGGGCAGTATTTT.

This clone was picked up a small number of times. This chain connects TRBV11-2 to TRBJ2-1, with D unresolved. This CDR3 region has 13 residues. Trimming cost V 2 bases and J 6 bases, with 8 bases left between them. Germline V gene lookup returns CDR1 SGHAT and CDR2 FQNNGV. The CDR3 bases are TGTGCCAGCAGCTTATTGAGCAGCAATGAGCAGTTCTTC. Translating gives CASSLLSSNEQFF.

This clone was recorded a few times. The V gene is TRBV2, the J gene TRBJ2-3, with D possibly TRBD1 on 5 matching bases. The V gene lost 7 bases and the J gene lost 0 bases, with 14 bases spanning the gap. CDR1 and CDR2 (germline): SNHLY, FYNNEI. This CDR3 comprises 15 residues. The CDR3 loop reads CASKWAGSSTDTQYF. The CDR3 DNA sequence: TGTGCCAGCAAGTGGGCAGGGTCTAGCACAGATACGCAGTATTTT.

Turning to this clone: Other DNA sequences in this specimen translate into the identical CDR3. The genes are TRBV5-1 and TRBJ2-6; no clear D gene. In germline, CDR1 is SGHRS, CDR2 YFSETQ. Trimming shortened V by 0 bases and J by 4 bases, and 8 bases separated the two germline ends. CDR3 size: 15 residues. DNA for the CDR3: TGCGCCAGCAGCTTGGGGGTTGCAGGGGCCAACGTCCTGACTTTC. It yields the protein CASSLGVAGANVLTF.

This clone was counted a few times. The V gene is TRBV28, the J gene TRBJ2-3, with 9 bases identical to TRBD2. The junction had 5 bases not matched to a gene; V was cut back by 6 bases and J by 4 bases. The CDR3 runs to 14 residues. CDR1 is MDHEN and CDR2 is SYDVKM in the germline V gene. CDR3 coding DNA: TGTGCCAGCAGCCGCGGGGGGGCCTCAGATACGCAGTATTTT. The encoded protein is CASSRGGASDTQYF.

In its sample, this clone was seen a few times. The genes are TRBV6-5 and TRBJ2-3; possibly TRBD1 for D (6 bases). V dropped 6 bases and J dropped 0 bases, with 13 bases sitting between them. Germline CDR1 and CDR2: MNHEY and SVGAGI. This CDR3 comprises 15 residues. For the CDR3, the DNA is TGTGCCAGCAGCCCAACAGGGCTAAGCACAGATACGCAGTATTTT. Its protein is CASSPTGLSTDTQYF.

There are a few counts of this clone. The chain recombines TRBV2 with TRBJ2-3; D unclear. CDR3 length: 13 amino acids. The germline V gene has CDR1 SNHLY and CDR2 FYNNEI. Trimming pared 8 bases from V and 3 bases from J, leaving 12 bases between. The CDR3 nucleotides are TGTGCCAGCTTGGCAGCCGGGACAGATACGCAGTATTTT. It is translated as CASLAAGTDTQYF. Based on the CDR3 plus reference TRBV2 and TRBJ2-3, the full variable domain is EPEVTQTPSHQVTQMGQEVILRCVPISNHLYFYWYRQILGQKVEFLVSFYNNEISEKSEIFDDQFSVERPDGSNFTLKIRSTKLEDSAMYFCASLAAGTDTQYFGPGTRLTVL.

The chain uses TRBV4-3 and TRBJ2-7; 7 bases align to TRBD2. The CDR3 has 15 amino acids. Germline V gene sequence: CDR1 LGHNA, CDR2 YSLEER. V lost 2 bases, J lost 4 bases, and 8 bases stayed unmatched. CDR3 DNA: TGCGCCAGCAGCCAACGCCCCCGGGGGGAGTACGAGCAGTACTTC. Translated: CASSQRPRGEYEQYF.

The CDR3 coding sequence is TGTGCCAGCACCCACCATGAAGCGGGAGGCACAGATACGCAGTATTTT. Translation gives CASTHHEAGGTDTQYF. V is TRBV9 and J is TRBJ2-3, with TRBD2 matching over 8 bases. Germline trimming cut 6 bases from V and 1 base from J; bases unmatched to any gene: 10. The CDR3 is made up of 16 amino acids. Germline lookup yields CDR1 SGDLS and CDR2 YYNGEE.

This clone was detected only a few times. The chain has TRBV7-3 and TRBJ2-3; the match to TRBD2 covers 8 bases. Trimming cost V 5 bases and J 4 bases; bases outside gene matches: 5. Germline CDR1 reads SGHTA; CDR2 reads FQGTGA. This CDR3 spans 14 amino acids. CDR3 nucleotide sequence: TGTGCCAGCAGCCGAGGACTAGCCGCAGATACGCAGTATTTT. Protein sequence: CASSRGLAADTQYF.

This clone was counted many times. The CDR3 loop reads CASSQVGRTYEQYF. Here the CDR3 DNA reads TGTGCCAGCAGCCAAGTAGGAAGGACCTACGAGCAGTACTTC. The gene calls are TRBV14 and TRBJ2-7; unclear D gene. The CDR3 length is 14 residues. The V and J ends lost 1 base and 2 bases respectively, with 9 bases between them. CDR1 and CDR2 (germline): SGHDN, FVKESK. The full variable domain, rest sourced from reference TRBV14 and TRBJ2-7, is EAGVTQFPSHSVIEKGQTVTLRCDPISGHDNLYWYRRVMGKEIKFLLHFVKESKQDESGMPNNRFLAERTGGTYSTLKVQPAELEDSGVYFCASSQVGRTYEQYFGPGTRLTVT.

The V call is TRBV4-1, the J call TRBJ1-3; D is ambiguous. CDR1 and CDR2 (germline): MGHRA, YSYEKL. The ends were cut back, 4 bases at V and 8 bases at J, with 9 bases in the middle. The length of the CDR3 is 12 residues. The CDR3 is CASSRTLDTIYF. In DNA, the CDR3 is TGCGCCAGCAGCCGCACCCTAGACACCATATATTTT.

This clone has only a few counts. This chain uses TRBV27 with TRBJ1-5; TRBD1 might be the D (6 bases). Germline V lookup: CDR1 MNHEY, CDR2 SMNVEV (reference sequence). CDR3 length: 15 amino acids. Deletions cut 1 base from V and 3 bases from J, with 10 bases between. CDR3 in amino acids: CASSLWGGVNQPQHF. Here the CDR3 DNA reads TGTGCCAGCAGTTTATGGGGGGGCGTCAATCAGCCCCAGCATTTT.

The chain couples TRBV6-5 to TRBJ1-2, with D possibly matching TRBD1 (6 bases). CDR3 size: 11 residues. Germline V lookup: CDR1 MNHEY, CDR2 SVGAGI. CDR3 DNA: TGTTCCTCAGGGGCCTGGTATGGCTACACCTTC. Translation: CSSGAWYGYTF.

The chain couples TRBV30 to TRBJ2-3; 14 nucleotides agree with TRBD2. The germline V gene encodes CDR1 GTSNPN and CDR2 SVGIG (reference sequence). The CDR3 loop spans 16 amino acids. The V gene end was trimmed by 5 bases and the J gene end by 3 bases; junction bases not matched to a gene: 7. CDR3 nucleotides: TGTGCCTGGGACCCGGGACTAGCGGGAGAAACAGATACGCAGTATTTT. The encoded protein is CAWDPGLAGETDTQYF.

This clone was picked up a small number of times. This sequence joins TRBV15 and TRBJ1-5; D might be TRBD1 (6 bases). With 0 bases removed from V and 3 bases from J, the gap between germline ends came to 15 bases. This CDR3 comprises 17 residues. Germline CDR1 and CDR2: LNHNV and YYDKDF (reference sequence). CDR3 in amino acids: CATSRDWGRGPNQPQHF. The CDR3 nucleotides read TGTGCCACCAGCAGAGATTGGGGCAGGGGTCCCAATCAGCCCCAGCATTTT.

The J gene is TRBJ2-6, the V gene TRBV4-3, with TRBD2 as a possible D gene (6 bases). V was clipped by 5 bases and J by 1 base, with 18 bases between them. The germline V gene has CDR1 LGHNA and CDR2 YSLEER. The CDR3 runs to 18 residues. The CDR3 reads CASSAVGLGISGANVLTF. The DNA of the CDR3 is TGCGCCAGCAGCGCGGTGGGACTGGGGATTTCTGGGGCCAACGTCCTGACTTTC.

This clone was seen a few times. The chain is built from TRBV10-3 and TRBJ2-3; maybe TRBD1 (6 bases). The CDR3 loop spans 14 amino acids. Germline-derived CDR1 and CDR2 are ENHRY and SYGVKD. Trimming took off 3 bases at V and 5 bases at J, with 12 bases between the two ends. The DNA for the CDR3 is TGTGCCATCAGTGACAGGGGCGCCGGAGATACGCAGTATTTT. This gives the protein CAISDRGAGDTQYF.

This clone was observed a few times. The chain combines TRBV29-1 with TRBJ1-4; D is undetermined. The V and J ends lost 7 bases and 12 bases respectively, with 15 bases between them. Germline values: CDR1 SQVTM, CDR2 ANQGSEA. CDR3 length: 11 residues. CDR3 residues: CSAGSARELFF. As DNA, the CDR3 is TGCAGCGCGGGGAGCGCGAGGGAACTGTTTTTT.

The V gene is TRBV7-9, the J gene TRBJ2-2; D is undetermined. The CDR3 consists of 15 residues. Germline V CDR1 and CDR2: SEHNR, FQNEAQ (reference sequence). V was clipped by 1 base and J by 6 bases, with 12 bases between them. DNA for the CDR3: TGTGCCAGCAGCTTAGGCGTGACTCGGTCCGGGGAGCTGTTTTTT. Amino acids: CASSLGVTRSGELFF.

The chain carries TRBV25-1 and TRBJ1-6; possible D gene TRBD1, 5 bases. The germline V and J ends were trimmed by 0 bases and 7 bases, with 10 bases remaining between them. Per the germline V gene, CDR1 is MGHDK and CDR2 is SYGVNS. There are 15 residues in the CDR3. CDR3 loop: CASSEYEKGNSPLHF. The CDR3 DNA follows: TGTGCCAGCAGTGAATACGAGAAGGGGAATTCACCCCTCCACTTT.

This clone has a handful of counts. The chain has TRBV7-2 and TRBJ2-1; D is undetermined. Germline assignment: CDR1 SGHTA and CDR2 FQGNSA. There are 15 residues in the CDR3. V lost 0 bases, J lost 10 bases, and 16 bases lay in between. For the CDR3, the DNA is TGTGCCAGCAGCTTAGCGGCTCGCTGGCTACCCGAGCAGTTCTTC. Translating it yields CASSLAARWLPEQFF.

The chain joins TRBV9 to TRBJ2-1; possibly TRBD1 for D (5 bases). Germline V gives CDR1 SGDLS, CDR2 YYNGEE. The CDR3 runs 15 residues. V was clipped by 2 bases and J by 5 bases, with 14 bases between them. CDR3: CASSVFRGANNEQFF. The DNA of the CDR3 is TGTGCCAGCAGCGTTTTTCGTGGGGCTAACAATGAGCAGTTCTTC.

The chain uses TRBV7-2 and TRBJ2-3, with D tentatively TRBD2 (6 bases). Trimming cost V 3 bases and J 6 bases, with 13 bases left between them. Germline CDR1 SGHTA, CDR2 FQGNSA. The CDR3 has 14 amino acids. The CDR3 spells CASSFRGRGDTQYF. The CDR3 DNA is TGTGCCAGCAGCTTTCGTGGGCGGGGCGATACGCAGTATTTT.

This chain uses TRBV7-2 with TRBJ2-7; 11 bases match TRBD2. With 4 bases clipped from V and 2 bases from J, the junction kept 7 bases outside the gene matches. The CDR3 has 16 amino acids. Germline V CDR1 and CDR2: SGHTA, FQGNSA. DNA of the CDR3: TGTGCCAGCAGCTCCCGACTAGCGGGGCTTACCTACGAGCAGTACTTC. Its translation is CASSSRLAGLTYEQYF. The full variable domain, with the rest looked up from reference TRBV7-2 and TRBJ2-7, is GAGVSQSPSNKVTEKGKDVELRCDPISGHTALYWYRQSLGQGLEFLIYFQGNSAPDKSGLPSDRFSAERTGGSVSTLTIQRTQQEDSAVYLCASSSRLAGLTYEQYFGPGTRLTVT.